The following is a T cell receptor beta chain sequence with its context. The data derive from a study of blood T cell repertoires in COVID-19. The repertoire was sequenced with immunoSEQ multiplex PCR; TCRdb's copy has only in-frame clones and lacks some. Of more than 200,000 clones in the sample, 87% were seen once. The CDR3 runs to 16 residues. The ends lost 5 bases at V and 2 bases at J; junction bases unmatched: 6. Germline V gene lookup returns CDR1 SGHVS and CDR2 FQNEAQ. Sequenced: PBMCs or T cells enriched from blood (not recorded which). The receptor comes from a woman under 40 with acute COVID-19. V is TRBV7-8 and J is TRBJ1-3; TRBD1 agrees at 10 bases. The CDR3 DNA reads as TGTGCCAGCAGCCCCGACAGGGGGCGGACTGGAAACACCATATATTTT. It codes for CASSPDRGRTGNTIYF.